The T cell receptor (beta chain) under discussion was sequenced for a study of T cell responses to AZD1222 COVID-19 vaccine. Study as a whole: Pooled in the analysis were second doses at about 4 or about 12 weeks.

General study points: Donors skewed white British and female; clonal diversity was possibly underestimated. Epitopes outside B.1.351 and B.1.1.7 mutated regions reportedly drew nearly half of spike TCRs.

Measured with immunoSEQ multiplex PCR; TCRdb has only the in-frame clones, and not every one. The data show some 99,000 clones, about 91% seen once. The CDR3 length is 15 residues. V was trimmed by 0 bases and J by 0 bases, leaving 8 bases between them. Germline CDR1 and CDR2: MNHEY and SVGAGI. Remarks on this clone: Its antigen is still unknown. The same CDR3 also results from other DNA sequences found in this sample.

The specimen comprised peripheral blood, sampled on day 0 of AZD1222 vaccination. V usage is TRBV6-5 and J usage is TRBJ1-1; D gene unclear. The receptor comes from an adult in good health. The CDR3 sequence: CASSYSGSLNTEAFF. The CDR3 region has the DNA TGTGCCAGCAGTTACTCGGGCAGTCTGAACACTGAAGCTTTCTTT.